This T cell receptor (beta chain) emerged from a study of T-cell memory formation after mild COVID-19. Regarding the study as a whole: Confirmation was lacking for SARS-CoV-2 specificity of second-wave clones that peaked on day 37.

The authors produced TCR alpha and TCR beta cDNA libraries with sample barcodes and UMIs by 5'RACE using constant-segment primers. One entry per CDR3 protein, called by TCRdb with MiXCR from the 5' RACE reads. The sample comprises tens of thousands of distinct CDR3 sequences, more than 20% of which are singletons, and roughly 40% rests with the top ten. The ends were cut back, 3 bases at V and 7 bases at J, with 15 bases in the middle. CDR1 and CDR2 from the germline V gene are KGHDR and SFDVKD. This CDR3 contains 15 residues. This clonotype was counted between two and nine times. Antigen: not known. Sequencing was performed on PBMCs or a T cell subset sorted from them (not recorded which). This TCR was sampled from a man aged 18 to 29 who had mild COVID-19 (a few samples of this study predate the infection). Cell type and time point are not known. The gene calls are TRBV24-1 and TRBJ1-5; D remains unclear. CDR3: CATSDEGSGNQPQHF. The CDR3 bases are TGTGCCACCAGTGATGAGGGTTCTGGGAACCAGCCCCAGCATTTT.